Each of the 9 T cell receptor beta chains below was sequenced from the same sample in a study of spatial heterogeneity in lung cancer (dated by TCRdb to between 2017 and 2020). The time point label of this sample denotes: sample taken at primary tumor resection. Library method: 5' RACE. The instrument was a NextSeq 500. Using fastp trimming at Q25 and MiXCR clonotype assembly, TCRdb reanalyzed the public sequencing data and kept in-frame beta chains. Each record represents a unique CDR3 protein, reported with the most common genes and DNA among its rows. The sample table holds some 40,000 distinct CDR3 sequences, of which approximately 5.2% were seen once. Approximately 25% of the sample rests with the top ten. The sample in question was PBMCs, obtained at surgery. These TCRs come from a female donor with early-stage non-small cell lung cancer.

This clonotype was seen a few times. This sequence joins TRBV4-3 and TRBJ1-3, with 7 bases that match TRBD1. This CDR3 is 16 amino acids long. Germline V gene sequence: CDR1 LGHNA, CDR2 YSLEER. Unmatched junction bases numbered 10, after V lost 1 base and J lost 7 bases. CDR3 sequence reads: CASSQGTGPGENTIYF. In DNA, the CDR3 is TGCGCCAGCAGCCAAGGGACAGGCCCTGGGGAGAACACCATATATTTT.

This clonotype was seen only a few times. The chain carries TRBV12-5 and TRBJ2-5; TRBD1 aligns across 8 bases. Per germline, CDR1 LGHNT and CDR2 FRNRAP. The J segment lost 5 bases and the V segment lost 0 bases, leaving 5 bases of the junction unmatched. CDR3 length: 15 residues. The CDR3 coding sequence is TGTGCTAGTGGTTTGGTGACAGGGGCGGACGAGACCCAGTACTTC. Its translation is CASGLVTGADETQYF. The full variable domain, completed using reference TRBV12-5 and TRBJ2-5, is DARVTQTPRHKVTEMGQEVTMRCQPILGHNTVFWYRQTMMQGLELLAYFRNRAPLDDSGMPKDRFSAEMPDATLATLKIQPSEPRDSAVYFCASGLVTGADETQYFGPGTRLLVL.

This clonotype was detected ten times or more. The CDR3 region is CSARDSSYTGELFF. In DNA, the CDR3 is TGCAGTGCTCGGGACAGCTCCTACACCGGGGAGCTGTTTTTT. The rearrangement links TRBV20-1 to TRBJ2-2; 7 nucleotides agree with TRBD1. Trimming removed 5 bases from V and 3 bases from J; junction bases left unmatched: 6. This CDR3 has 14 amino acids. Germline loops: CDR1 DFQATT, CDR2 SNEGSKA (reference sequence).

This clonotype was seen many times. As DNA, the CDR3 is TGTGCCAGCAGCTTGGTAATTGGAGGCTACACCTTC. This translates into CASSLVIGGYTF. The J gene is TRBJ1-2, the V gene TRBV5-6, with D uncertain. Germline CDR1 is SGHDT and CDR2 is YYEEEE. The CDR3 is 12 amino acids. Trimming stripped 0 bases from V and 8 bases from J, with 8 bases between.

This clonotype was picked up many times. CDR3 bases: TGTGCCAGCAGCCAAAGGGGGATCCACGAGCAGTACTTC. Encoded protein: CASSQRGIHEQYF. This chain uses TRBV4-2 with TRBJ2-7, with D possibly matching TRBD1 (6 bases). Germline loops: CDR1 LGHNA, CDR2 YNFKEQ. The CDR3 loop spans 13 amino acids. Trimming left V 2 bases short and J 5 bases short, with 10 bases between.

This clonotype occurred many times. Because the CDR3's place on the DNA is in doubt, the DNA is left out and the CDR3 is given as listed by TCRdb. The chain joins TRBV12-3 or TRBV12-4 to TRBJ2-2. The CDR3 extends over 12 residues, inclusive of both ends. Here the CDR3 reads CASSFGAGELFF.

This clonotype showed up many times. The chain employs TRBV12-3 or TRBV12-4 and TRBJ2-3; unclear D gene. The CDR3 is 13 amino acids. V was cut by 5 bases and J by 0 bases, with 6 bases left in between. The CDR3 sequence: CASSPLSTDTQYF. The CDR3 DNA reads TGTGCCAGCAGTCCCCTGAGCACAGATACGCAGTATTTT.

This clonotype was counted ten times or more. The chain has TRBV20-1 and TRBJ1-6; a weak D match, TRBD1 (6 bases). V was pared by 1 base and J by 7 bases, with 11 bases between. The germline CDR1 and CDR2 sequences are DFQATT and SNEGSKA (reference sequence). CDR3 length equals 14 residues. The CDR3 is CSARAVRGNSPLHF. For the CDR3, the DNA is TGCAGTGCTAGAGCGGTCAGGGGAAATTCACCCCTCCACTTT.

The rearrangement joins TRBV5-6 to TRBJ2-6; D may be TRBD1 (6 bases). Germline V gives CDR1 SGHDT, CDR2 YYEEEE. The CDR3 totals 15 residues. V was trimmed by 9 bases and J by 0 bases, leaving 13 bases between them. CDR3 nucleotides: TGTGCCATGACGACAGGCCCCTCTGGGGCCAACGTCCTGACTTTC. Protein product: CAMTTGPSGANVLTF. Full variable domain (missing parts from reference TRBV5-6 and TRBJ2-6): DAGVTQSPTHLIKTRGQQVTLRCSPKSGHDTVSWYQQALGQGPQFIFQYYEEEERQRGNFPDRFSGHQFPNYSSELNVNALLLGDSALYLCAMTTGPSGANVLTFGAGSRLTVL.